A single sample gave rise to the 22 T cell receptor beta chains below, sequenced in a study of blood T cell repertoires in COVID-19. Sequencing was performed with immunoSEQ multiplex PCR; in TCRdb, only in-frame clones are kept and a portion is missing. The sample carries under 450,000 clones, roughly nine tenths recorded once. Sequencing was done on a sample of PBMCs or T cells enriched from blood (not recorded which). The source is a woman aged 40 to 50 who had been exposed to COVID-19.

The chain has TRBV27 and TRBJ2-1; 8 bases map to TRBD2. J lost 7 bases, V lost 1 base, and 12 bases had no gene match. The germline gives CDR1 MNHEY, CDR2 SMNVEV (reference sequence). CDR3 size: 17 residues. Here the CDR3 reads CASSLWAGSGARNEQFF. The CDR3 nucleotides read TGTGCCAGCAGTTTATGGGCGGGTAGCGGGGCTAGGAATGAGCAGTTCTTC.

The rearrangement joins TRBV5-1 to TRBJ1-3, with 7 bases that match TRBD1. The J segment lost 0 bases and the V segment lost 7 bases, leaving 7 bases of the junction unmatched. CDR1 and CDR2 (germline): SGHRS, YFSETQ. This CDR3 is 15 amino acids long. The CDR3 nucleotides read TGCGCCAGCTCCTACAGGGGAAACTCTGGAAACACCATATATTTT. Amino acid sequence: CASSYRGNSGNTIYF.

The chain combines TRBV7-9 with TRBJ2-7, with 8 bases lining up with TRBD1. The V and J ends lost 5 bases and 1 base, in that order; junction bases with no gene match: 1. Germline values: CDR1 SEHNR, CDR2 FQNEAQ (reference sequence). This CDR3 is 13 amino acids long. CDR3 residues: CASSTGGSYEQYF. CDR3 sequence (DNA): TGTGCCAGCAGCACAGGGGGGTCCTACGAGCAGTACTTC.

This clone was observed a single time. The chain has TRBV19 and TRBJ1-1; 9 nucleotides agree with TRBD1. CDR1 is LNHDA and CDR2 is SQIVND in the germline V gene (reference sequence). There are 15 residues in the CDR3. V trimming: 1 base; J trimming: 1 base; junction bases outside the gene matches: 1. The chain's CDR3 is CASSIGTGANTEAFF. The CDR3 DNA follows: TGTGCCAGTAGTATAGGGACAGGGGCGAACACTGAAGCTTTCTTT.

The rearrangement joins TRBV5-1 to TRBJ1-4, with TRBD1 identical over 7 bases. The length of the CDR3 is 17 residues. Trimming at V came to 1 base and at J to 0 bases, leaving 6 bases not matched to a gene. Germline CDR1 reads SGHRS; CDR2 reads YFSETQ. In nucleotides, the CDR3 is TGCGCCAGCAGCTTGACTTACAGGGGTGCAACTAATGAAAAACTGTTTTTT. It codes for CASSLTYRGATNEKLFF.

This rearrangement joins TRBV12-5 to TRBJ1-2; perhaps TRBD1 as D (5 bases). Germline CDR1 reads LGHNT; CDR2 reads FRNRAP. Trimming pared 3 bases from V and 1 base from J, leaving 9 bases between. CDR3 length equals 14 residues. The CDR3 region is CASGFREDNYGYTF. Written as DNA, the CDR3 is TGTGCTAGTGGTTTCAGGGAGGATAACTATGGCTACACCTTC.

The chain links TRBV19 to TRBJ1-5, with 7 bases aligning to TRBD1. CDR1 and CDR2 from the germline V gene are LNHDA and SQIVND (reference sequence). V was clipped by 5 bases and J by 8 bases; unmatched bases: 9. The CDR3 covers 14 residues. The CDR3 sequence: CASSPGTALEPQHF. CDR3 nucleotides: TGTGCCAGTAGTCCCGGGACAGCCCTAGAGCCCCAGCATTTT. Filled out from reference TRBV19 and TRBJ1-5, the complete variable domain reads DGGITQSPKYLFRKEGQNVTLSCEQNLNHDAMYWYRQDPGQGLRLIYYSQIVNDFQKGDIAEGYSVSREKKESFPLTVTSAQKNPTAFYLCASSPGTALEPQHFGDGTRLSIL.

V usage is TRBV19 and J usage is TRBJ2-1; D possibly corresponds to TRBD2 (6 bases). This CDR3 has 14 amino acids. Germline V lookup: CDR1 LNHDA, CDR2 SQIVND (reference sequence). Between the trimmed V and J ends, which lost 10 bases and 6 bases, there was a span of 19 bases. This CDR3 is CATSSGDLINEQFF. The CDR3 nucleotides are TGTGCCACCTCGTCGGGGGACTTGATCAATGAGCAGTTCTTC.

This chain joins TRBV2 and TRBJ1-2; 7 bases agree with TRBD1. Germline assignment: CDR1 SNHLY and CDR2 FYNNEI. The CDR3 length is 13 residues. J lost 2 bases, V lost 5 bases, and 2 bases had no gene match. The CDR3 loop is CASSPQGNYGYTF. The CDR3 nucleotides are TGTGCCAGCAGTCCACAGGGGAACTATGGCTACACCTTC.

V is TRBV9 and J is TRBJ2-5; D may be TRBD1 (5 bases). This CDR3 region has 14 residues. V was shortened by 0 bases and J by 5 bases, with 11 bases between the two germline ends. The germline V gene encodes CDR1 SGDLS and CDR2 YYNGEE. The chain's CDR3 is CASSVAGRSETQYF. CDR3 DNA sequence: TGTGCCAGCAGCGTAGCAGGGCGGTCGGAGACCCAGTACTTC.

The CDR3 region is CASSAAGLGNEQFF. CDR3 nucleotides: TGTGCCAGCAGTGCCGCGGGGTTGGGCAATGAGCAGTTCTTC. The chain has TRBV2 and TRBJ2-1; D is perhaps TRBD2 (6 bases). Trimming stripped 4 bases from V and 6 bases from J, with 13 bases between. From germline, CDR1 is SNHLY and CDR2 FYNNEI. This CDR3 contains 14 residues. Drawing the rest from reference TRBV2 and TRBJ2-1, the complete variable domain is EPEVTQTPSHQVTQMGQEVILRCVPISNHLYFYWYRQILGQKVEFLVSFYNNEISEKSEIFDDQFSVERPDGSNFTLKIRSTKLEDSAMYFCASSAAGLGNEQFFGPGTRLTVL.

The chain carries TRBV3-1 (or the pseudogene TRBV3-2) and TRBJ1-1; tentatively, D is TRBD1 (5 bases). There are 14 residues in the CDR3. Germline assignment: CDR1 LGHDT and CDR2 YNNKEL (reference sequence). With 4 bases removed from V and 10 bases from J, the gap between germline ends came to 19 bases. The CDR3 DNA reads TGTGCCAGCAGCCTCCCGGGGACTGAAGAAGGAGCTTTCTTT. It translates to CASSLPGTEEGAFF.

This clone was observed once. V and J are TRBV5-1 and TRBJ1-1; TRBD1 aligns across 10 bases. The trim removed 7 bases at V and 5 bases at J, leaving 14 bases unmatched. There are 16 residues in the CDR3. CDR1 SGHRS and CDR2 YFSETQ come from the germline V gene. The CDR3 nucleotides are TGCGCCAGCTATAGGGGGACAGGGGCAAGTGCTACTGAAGCTTTCTTT. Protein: CASYRGTGASATEAFF.

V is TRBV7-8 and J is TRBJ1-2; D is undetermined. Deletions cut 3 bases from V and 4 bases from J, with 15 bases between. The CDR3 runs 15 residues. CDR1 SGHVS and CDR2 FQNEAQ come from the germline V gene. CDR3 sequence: CASSLRRNTIYGYTF. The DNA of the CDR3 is TGTGCCAGCAGCTTGAGGCGGAACACCATCTATGGCTACACCTTC.

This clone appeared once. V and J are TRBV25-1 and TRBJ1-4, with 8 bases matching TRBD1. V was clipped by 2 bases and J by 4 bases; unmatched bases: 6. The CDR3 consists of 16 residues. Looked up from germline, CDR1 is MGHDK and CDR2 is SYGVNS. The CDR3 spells CASSEIGTGGNEKLFF. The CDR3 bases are TGTGCCAGCAGTGAAATTGGTACAGGGGGTAATGAAAAACTGTTTTTT.

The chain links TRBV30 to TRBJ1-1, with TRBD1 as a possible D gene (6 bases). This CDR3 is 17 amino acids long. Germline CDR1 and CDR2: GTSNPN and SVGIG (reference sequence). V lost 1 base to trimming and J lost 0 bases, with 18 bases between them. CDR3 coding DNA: TGTGCCTGGAGTGATCGCAGGGGCTCCCTCTTGAACACTGAAGCTTTCTTT. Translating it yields CAWSDRRGSLLNTEAFF.

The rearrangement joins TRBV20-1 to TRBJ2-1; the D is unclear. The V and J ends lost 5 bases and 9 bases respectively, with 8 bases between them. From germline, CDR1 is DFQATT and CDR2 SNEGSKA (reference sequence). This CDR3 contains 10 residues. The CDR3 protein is CSALRGEQFF. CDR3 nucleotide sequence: TGCAGTGCTCTACGCGGTGAGCAGTTCTTC.

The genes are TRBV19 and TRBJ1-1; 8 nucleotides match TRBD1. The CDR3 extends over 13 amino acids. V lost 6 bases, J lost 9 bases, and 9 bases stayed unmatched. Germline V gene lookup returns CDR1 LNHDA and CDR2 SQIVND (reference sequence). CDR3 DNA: TGTGCCAGTAGGCCGGGACAGGCGGCCCAAGCTTTCTTT. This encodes CASRPGQAAQAFF.

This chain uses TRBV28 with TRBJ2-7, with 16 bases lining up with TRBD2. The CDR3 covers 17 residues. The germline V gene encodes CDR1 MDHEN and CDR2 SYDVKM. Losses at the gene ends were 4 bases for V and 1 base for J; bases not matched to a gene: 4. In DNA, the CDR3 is TGTGCCAGCAGTTCAACGGGACTAGCGGGGGGGTCCTACGAGCAGTACTTC. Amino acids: CASSSTGLAGGSYEQYF.

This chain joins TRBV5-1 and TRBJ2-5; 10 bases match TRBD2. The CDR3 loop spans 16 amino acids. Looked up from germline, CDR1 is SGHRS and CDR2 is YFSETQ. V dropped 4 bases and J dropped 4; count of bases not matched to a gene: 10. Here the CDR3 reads CASSPGTGLATETQYF. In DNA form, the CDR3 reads TGCGCCAGCAGCCCGGGAACGGGACTAGCGACAGAGACCCAGTACTTC.

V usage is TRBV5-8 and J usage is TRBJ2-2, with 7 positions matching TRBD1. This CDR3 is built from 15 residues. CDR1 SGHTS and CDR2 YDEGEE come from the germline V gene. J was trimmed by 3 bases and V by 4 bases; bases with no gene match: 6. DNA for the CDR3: TGTGCCAGCAGCCCCGGGACAGCCTACACCGGGGAGCTGTTTTTT. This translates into CASSPGTAYTGELFF.

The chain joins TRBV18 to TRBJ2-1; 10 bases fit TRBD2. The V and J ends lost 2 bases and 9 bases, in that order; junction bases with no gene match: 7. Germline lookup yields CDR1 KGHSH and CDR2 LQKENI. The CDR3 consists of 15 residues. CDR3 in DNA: TGTGCCAGCTCACCAGGGGGACTAGCGAGTTCTGAGCAGTTCTTC. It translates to CASSPGGLASSEQFF.